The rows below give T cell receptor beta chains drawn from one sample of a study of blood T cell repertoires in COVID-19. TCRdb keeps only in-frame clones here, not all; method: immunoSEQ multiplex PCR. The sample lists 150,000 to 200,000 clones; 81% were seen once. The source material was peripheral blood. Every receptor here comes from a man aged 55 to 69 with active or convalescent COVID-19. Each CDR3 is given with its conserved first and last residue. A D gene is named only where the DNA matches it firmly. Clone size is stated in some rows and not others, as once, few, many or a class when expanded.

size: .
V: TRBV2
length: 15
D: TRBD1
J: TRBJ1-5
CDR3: CASSDRAGGGQPQHF
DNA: TGTGCCAGCAGTGACCGGGCAGGGGGCGGTCAGCCCCAGCATTTT

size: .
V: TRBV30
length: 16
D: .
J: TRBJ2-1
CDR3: CAWSRPLGRDYNEQFF
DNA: TGTGCCTGGTCCCGACCCCTGGGGAGAGACTACAATGAGCAGTTCTTC

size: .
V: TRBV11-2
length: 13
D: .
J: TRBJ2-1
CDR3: CASSLVWAGEQFF
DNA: TGTGCCAGCAGCTTAGTTTGGGCCGGTGAGCAGTTCTTC

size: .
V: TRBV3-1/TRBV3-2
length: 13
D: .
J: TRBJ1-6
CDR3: CASSQEQFSPLHF
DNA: TGTGCCAGCAGCCAAGAGCAGTTTTCACCCCTCCACTTT

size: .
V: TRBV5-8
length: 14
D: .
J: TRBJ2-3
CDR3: CASSLGLVMDTQYF
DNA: TGTGCCAGCAGCTTGGGACTAGTTATGGATACGCAGTATTTT

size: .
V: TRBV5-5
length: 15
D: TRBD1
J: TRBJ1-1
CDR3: CASSLAGGFNTEAFF
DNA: TGTGCCAGCAGCTTGGCAGGGGGGTTCAACACTGAAGCTTTCTTT

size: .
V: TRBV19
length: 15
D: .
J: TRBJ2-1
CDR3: CASSIVPGSYNEQFF
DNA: TGTGCCAGTAGTATAGTTCCAGGGTCCTACAATGAGCAGTTCTTC

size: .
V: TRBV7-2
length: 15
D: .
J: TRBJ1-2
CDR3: CASSLVGKINYGYTF
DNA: TGTGCCAGCAGCTTAGTCGGGAAGATTAACTATGGCTACACCTTC

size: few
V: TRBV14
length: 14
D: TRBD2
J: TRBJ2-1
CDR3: CASSQGLAGWEQFF
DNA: TGTGCCAGCAGCCAAGGGCTAGCGGGCTGGGAGCAGTTCTTC

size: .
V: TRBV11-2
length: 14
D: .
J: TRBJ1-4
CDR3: CASSPRGTNEKLFF
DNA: TGTGCCAGCAGCCCCCGGGGGACTAATGAAAAACTGTTTTTT

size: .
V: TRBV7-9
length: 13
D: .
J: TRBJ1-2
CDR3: CASSPRAGDGYTF
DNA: TGTGCCAGCAGCCCCCGGGCGGGGGATGGCTACACCTTC

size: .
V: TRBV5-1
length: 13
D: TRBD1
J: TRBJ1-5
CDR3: CASSVDRFSAQHF
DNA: TGCGCCAGCAGCGTGGACAGGTTCTCGGCCCAGCATTTT

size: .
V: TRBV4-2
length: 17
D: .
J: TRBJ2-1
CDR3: CASSARPRGSSYNEQFF
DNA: TGTGCCAGCAGCGCCCGCCCCAGGGGCAGCTCCTACAATGAGCAGTTCTTC

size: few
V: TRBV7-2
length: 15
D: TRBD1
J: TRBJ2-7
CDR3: CASSLRTGRSYEQYF
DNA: TGTGCCAGCAGCCTACGGACAGGGAGATCCTACGAGCAGTACTTC

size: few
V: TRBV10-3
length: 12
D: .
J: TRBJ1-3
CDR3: CAITGSGNTIYF
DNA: TGTGCCATAACAGGGTCTGGAAACACCATATATTTT

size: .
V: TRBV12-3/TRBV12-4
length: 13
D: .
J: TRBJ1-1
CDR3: CASSTTGNTEAFF
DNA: TGTGCCAGCAGCACAACAGGGAATACTGAAGCTTTCTTT

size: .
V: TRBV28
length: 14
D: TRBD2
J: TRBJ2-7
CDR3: CASSLAGGSYEQYF
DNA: TGTGCCAGCAGTTTAGCGGGAGGCTCCTACGAGCAGTACTTC

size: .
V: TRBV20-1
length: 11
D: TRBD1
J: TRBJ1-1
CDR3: CSATGGSEAFF
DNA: TGCAGTGCCACAGGGGGCTCTGAAGCTTTCTTT

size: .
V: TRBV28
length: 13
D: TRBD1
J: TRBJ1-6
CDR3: CASSDREVPPLHF
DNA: TGTGCCAGCAGTGACAGGGAAGTGCCACCCCTCCACTTT

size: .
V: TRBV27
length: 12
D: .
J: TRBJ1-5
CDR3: CASSMEGGPQHF
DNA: TGTGCCAGCAGTATGGAGGGCGGGCCCCAGCATTTT

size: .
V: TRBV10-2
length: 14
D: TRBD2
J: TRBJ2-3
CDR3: CAGAMGGPTDTQYF
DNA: TGCGCCGGGGCCATGGGAGGGCCCACAGATACGCAGTATTTT

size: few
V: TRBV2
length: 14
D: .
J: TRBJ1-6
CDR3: CASVLQGDNSPLHF
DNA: TGTGCCAGCGTCTTACAGGGAGATAATTCACCCCTCCACTTT

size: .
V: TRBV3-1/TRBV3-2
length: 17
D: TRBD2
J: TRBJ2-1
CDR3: CASSPYSGGLTYNEQFF
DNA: TGTGCCAGCAGCCCATACAGCGGGGGGCTCACCTACAATGAGCAGTTCTTC

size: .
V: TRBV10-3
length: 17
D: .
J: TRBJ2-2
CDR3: CAISVAPKTGKAGELFF
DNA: TGTGCCATCAGTGTGGCTCCTAAAACCGGGAAGGCCGGGGAGCTGTTTTTT

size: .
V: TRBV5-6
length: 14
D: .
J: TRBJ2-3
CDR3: CASSLWGHTDTQYF
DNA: TGTGCCAGCAGCTTGTGGGGCCATACAGATACGCAGTATTTT

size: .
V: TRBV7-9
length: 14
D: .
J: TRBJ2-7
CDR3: CASSKGETSYEQYF
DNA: TGTGCCAGCAGCAAGGGAGAGACGTCCTACGAGCAGTACTTC

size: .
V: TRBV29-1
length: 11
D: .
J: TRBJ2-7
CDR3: CSVQGTEEQYF
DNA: TGCAGCGTACAGGGAACGGAAGAGCAGTACTTC

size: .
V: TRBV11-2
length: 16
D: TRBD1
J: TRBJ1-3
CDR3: CASSPWQGANGNTIYF
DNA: TGTGCCAGCAGCCCTTGGCAGGGGGCTAATGGAAACACCATATATTTT

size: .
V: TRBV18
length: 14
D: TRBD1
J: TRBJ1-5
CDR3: CASSSTGGNQPQHF
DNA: TGTGCCAGCTCGTCGACAGGGGGCAATCAGCCCCAGCATTTT

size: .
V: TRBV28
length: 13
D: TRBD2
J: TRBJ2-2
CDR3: CATSSGYTGELFF
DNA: TGTGCCACGAGTAGCGGGTACACCGGGGAGCTGTTTTTT

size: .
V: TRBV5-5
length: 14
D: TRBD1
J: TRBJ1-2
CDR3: CASSLITGGGGYTF
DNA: TGTGCCAGCAGCTTAATAACAGGGGGCGGGGGCTACACCTTC

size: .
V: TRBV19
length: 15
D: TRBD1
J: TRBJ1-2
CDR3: CASSIGQGAAYGYTF
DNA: TGTGCCAGTAGTATAGGACAGGGGGCAGCCTATGGCTACACCTTC

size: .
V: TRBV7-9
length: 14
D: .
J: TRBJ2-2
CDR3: CASSRDGNTGELFF
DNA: TGTGCCAGCAGCAGGGACGGTAACACCGGGGAGCTGTTTTTT

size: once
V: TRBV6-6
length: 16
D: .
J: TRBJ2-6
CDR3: CASSYSGAGGANVLTF
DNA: TGTGCCAGCAGTTACTCGGGCGCAGGGGGGGCCAACGTCCTGACTTTC

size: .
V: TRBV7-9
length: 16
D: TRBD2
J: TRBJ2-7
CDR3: CASSLASGTSGSEQYF
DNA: TGTGCCAGCAGCTTAGCGTCTGGGACTAGCGGCTCCGAGCAGTACTTC

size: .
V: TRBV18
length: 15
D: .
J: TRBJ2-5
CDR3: CASSLRPGQQETQYF
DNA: TGTGCCAGCTCACTGCGGCCGGGACAACAAGAGACCCAGTACTTC

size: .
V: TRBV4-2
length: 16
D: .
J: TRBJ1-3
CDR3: CASSQAAASSGNTIYF
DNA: TGTGCCAGCAGCCAAGCGGCGGCTAGCTCTGGAAACACCATATATTTT

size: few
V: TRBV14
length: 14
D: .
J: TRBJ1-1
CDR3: CASSQERRDTEAFF
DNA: TGTGCCAGCAGCCAAGAGAGGCGTGACACTGAAGCTTTCTTT

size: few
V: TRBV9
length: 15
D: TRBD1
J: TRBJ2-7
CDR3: CASSPRQGGTYEQYF
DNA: TGTGCCAGCAGCCCTAGACAGGGGGGGACCTACGAGCAGTACTTC

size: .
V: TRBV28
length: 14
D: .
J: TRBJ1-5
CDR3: CASRPSGGSQPQHF
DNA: TGTGCCAGCAGACCCAGTGGGGGCAGTCAGCCCCAGCATTTT